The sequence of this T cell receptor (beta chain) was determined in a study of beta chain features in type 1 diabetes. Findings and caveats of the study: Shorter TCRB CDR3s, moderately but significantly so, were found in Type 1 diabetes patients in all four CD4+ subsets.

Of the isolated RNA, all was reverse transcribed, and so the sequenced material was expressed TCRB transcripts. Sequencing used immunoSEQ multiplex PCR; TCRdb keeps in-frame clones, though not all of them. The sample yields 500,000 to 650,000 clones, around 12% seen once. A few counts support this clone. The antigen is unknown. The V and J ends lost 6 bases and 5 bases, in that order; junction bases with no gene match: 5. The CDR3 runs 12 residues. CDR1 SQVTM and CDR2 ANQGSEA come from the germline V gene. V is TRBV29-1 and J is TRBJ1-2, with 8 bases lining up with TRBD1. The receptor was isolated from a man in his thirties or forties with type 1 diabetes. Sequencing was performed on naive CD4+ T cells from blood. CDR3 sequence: CSVATGEYGYTF. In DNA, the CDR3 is TGCAGCGTCGCGACAGGGGAGTATGGCTACACCTTC.